The following is a T cell receptor (beta chain) sequence with its context. Its target is unknown. This sample stems from a study of beta chain features in type 1 diabetes. Study-wide results and caveats: Shorter TCRB CDR3s, moderately but significantly so, marked every one of the four CD4+ subsets in Type 1 diabetes patients. Patients showed naive, central memory and Treg TCRB repertoires that appeared more similar than those of healthy donors.

Since all of the isolated RNA was reverse transcribed, expressed TCRB transcripts were what got sequenced. Produced via immunoSEQ multiplex PCR; TCRdb's table is partial and in-frame only. The sample contains more than 250,000 clones, approximately 15% of which appear only once. Specimen: naive CD4+ T cells from blood. This TCR was recovered from a young man with type 1 diabetes.

CDR3 protein: CASRLGGGEVYGYTF. CDR3 DNA: TGTGCCAGCAGACTAGGAGGAGGGGAGGTCTATGGCTACACCTTC. The V gene is TRBV28, the J gene TRBJ1-2; tentative D call: TRBD1 (5 bases). Germline V gene data show CDR1 as MDHEN and CDR2 as SYDVKM. The CDR3 sequence is 15 residues long. V lost 6 bases and J 4 bases, leaving 18 bases between the germline ends.